Following are 21 T cell receptor beta chains from one sample sequenced in a study of preoperative IRX-2 immunotherapy in early breast cancer (dated by TCRdb to between 2018 and 2020). The library came from the immunoSEQ multiplex PCR assay. TCRdb obtained this table from immuneACCESS and retained in-frame rearrangements with V and J assigned. These tables miss some clones; where compared with another copy, unresolved V genes account for less than half of the shortfall, and the remainder is unexplained. The sample table holds tens of thousands of clones, of which approximately 75% were seen once. 1% to 1.5% of the sample is taken by the ten largest. The intended sense of this specimen's treatment or condition label: preoperative locoregional IRX-2 cytokine immunotherapy. Material: lymph node tissue, obtained after IRX-2 immunotherapy. The source is a human donor with breast cancer.

This chain connects TRBV30 to TRBJ1-1; tentatively, D is TRBD1 (5 bases). The CDR3 is 13 amino acids. Germline V gene lookup returns CDR1 GTSNPN and CDR2 SVGIG (reference sequence). Trimming removed 5 bases from V and 1 base from J, with 11 bases in between. In nucleotides, the CDR3 is TGTGCCTGGTTGGGACTGCCGAACACTGAAGCTTTCTTT. Protein product: CAWLGLPNTEAFF.

This clone has just one count. The chain has TRBV19 and TRBJ1-1, with unresolved D. The germline V gene encodes CDR1 LNHDA and CDR2 SQIVND (reference sequence). The CDR3 extends over 14 amino acids. V was cut by 4 bases and J by 0 bases, with 9 bases left in between. CDR3 in amino acids: CASSTPHVNTEAFF. The CDR3 coding sequence is TGTGCCAGTAGTACCCCACATGTGAACACTGAAGCTTTCTTT.

The chain uses TRBV23-1 and TRBJ1-5; D remains ambiguous. TRBV23-1 is reported as an ORF; its role is uncertain. V lost 8 bases to trimming and J lost 5 bases, with 16 bases between them. This CDR3 spans 14 amino acids. The DNA of the CDR3 is TGCGCCAGCTCTCTAGTCCTGATTTATCAGCCCCAGCATTTT. It codes for CASSLVLIYQPQHF.

This chain uses TRBV14 with TRBJ2-3; possibly TRBD1 or TRBD2 for D (5 bases each). This CDR3 is built from 15 residues. Germline-derived CDR1 and CDR2 are SGHDN and FVKESK. Between the trimmed V and J ends, which lost 4 bases and 0 bases, there was a span of 11 bases. Here the CDR3 reads CASSLPGASTDTQYF. The CDR3 DNA is TGTGCCAGCAGCCTTCCCGGGGCCAGCACAGATACGCAGTATTTT.

The chain combines TRBV19 with TRBJ1-5; 9 bases align to TRBD1. The CDR3 totals 14 residues. Losses at the gene ends were 5 bases for V and 6 bases for J; bases not matched to a gene: 5. Germline CDR1 LNHDA, CDR2 SQIVND (reference sequence). Here the CDR3 reads CASSHTGGFQPQHF. In nucleotides, the CDR3 is TGTGCCAGTAGTCATACAGGGGGCTTTCAGCCCCAGCATTTT.

This chain connects TRBV5-1 to TRBJ2-5; 8 nucleotides align to TRBD2. Germline V lookup: CDR1 SGHRS, CDR2 YFSETQ. Trimming at V came to 8 bases and at J to 0 bases, leaving 9 bases not matched to a gene. The CDR3 runs to 15 residues. DNA of the CDR3: TGCGCCAGTTCTCTCACTAGCGGCAACCAAGAGACCCAGTACTTC. Amino acid sequence: CASSLTSGNQETQYF.

This chain links TRBV7-4 with TRBJ1-1, with D unclear. The germline V gene has CDR1 SGHVT and CDR2 SQSDAQ. The CDR3 sequence is 13 residues long. V lost 1 base and J 3 bases, leaving 6 bases between the germline ends. CDR3 residues: CASSLVRDTEAFF. CDR3 sequence (DNA): TGTGCCAGCAGCTTAGTGAGGGACACTGAAGCTTTCTTT. The whole variable domain, filled in from reference TRBV7-4 and TRBJ1-1, reads GAGVSQSPRYKVAKRGRDVALRCDSISGHVTLYWYRQTLGQGSEVLTYSQSDAQRDKSGRPSGRFSAERPERSVSTLKIQRTEQGDSAVYLCASSLVRDTEAFFGQGTRLTVV.

The genes are TRBV19 and TRBJ2-5; no clear D gene. The V gene's germline CDR1 is LNHDA and CDR2 SQIVND (reference sequence). CDR3 length: 15 amino acids. V lost 3 bases, J lost 2 bases, and 13 bases lay in between. CDR3 in amino acids: CASSMGTVKQETQYF. In DNA, the CDR3 is TGTGCCAGTAGTATGGGCACAGTTAAACAAGAGACCCAGTACTTC.

The rearrangement links TRBV5-1 to TRBJ2-2; TRBD2 matches at 9 bases. With 4 bases clipped from V and 2 bases from J, the junction kept 3 bases outside the gene matches. The CDR3 contains 15 residues. CDR1 is SGHRS and CDR2 is YFSETQ in the germline V gene. CDR3 sequence reads: CASSPSGANTGELFF. DNA for the CDR3: TGCGCCAGCAGCCCTAGCGGGGCCAACACCGGGGAGCTGTTTTTT. The full variable domain, completed using reference TRBV5-1 and TRBJ2-2, is KAGVTQTPRYLIKTRGQQVTLSCSPISGHRSVSWYQQTPGQGLQFLFEYFSETQRNKGNFPGRFSGRQFSNSRSEMNVSTLELGDSALYLCASSPSGANTGELFFGEGSRLTVL.

This sequence joins TRBV6-8 and TRBJ2-5, with D perhaps matching TRBD2 (7 bases). Germline lookup yields CDR1 MNHGY and CDR2 SAAAGT. With 2 bases removed from V and 5 bases from J, the gap between germline ends came to 24 bases. This CDR3 region has 18 residues. The CDR3 DNA sequence: TGTGCCAGCAGTTACGACAGTGGGGGGGCCGGTTTAAGGGAGACCCAGTACTTC. This gives the protein CASSYDSGGAGLRETQYF.

This chain connects TRBV6-8 to TRBJ2-3; 7 bases line up with TRBD2. The CDR3 consists of 16 residues. Unmatched junction bases numbered 14, after V lost 7 bases and J lost 4 bases. Germline loops: CDR1 MNHGY, CDR2 SAAAGT. This CDR3 reads CASTRTGGGLADTQYF. The CDR3 DNA sequence: TGTGCCAGCACCAGAACGGGGGGAGGCTTGGCAGATACGCAGTATTTT.

This chain links TRBV19 with TRBJ2-4; TRBD1 matches 7 bases. CDR3 length equals 13 residues. The V segment lost 7 bases and the J segment 8 bases; nucleotides outside the gene matches: 8. CDR1 and CDR2 (germline): LNHDA, SQIVND (reference sequence). The CDR3 loop is CASIPGDRDIQYF. In DNA form, the CDR3 reads TGTGCCAGTATCCCAGGCGACAGGGACATTCAGTACTTC.

V gene TRBV14 combines with J gene TRBJ1-2; D remains unclear. Trimming removed 3 bases from V and 7 bases from J, with 15 bases in between. Per the germline V gene, CDR1 is SGHDN and CDR2 is FVKESK. The length of the CDR3 is 14 residues. This chain's CDR3 is CASSQQDRVGGYTF. CDR3 coding DNA: TGTGCCAGCAGCCAGCAGGATCGGGTCGGTGGCTACACCTTC.

V is TRBV6-8 and J is TRBJ1-1; no reliable D call. Germline V CDR1 and CDR2: MNHGY, SAAAGT. Trimming took 6 bases from V and 0 from J, leaving 11 bases between them. The CDR3 has 14 amino acids. The CDR3 region is CASRYGIMNTEAFF. For the CDR3, the DNA is TGTGCCAGCAGGTACGGGATAATGAACACTGAAGCTTTCTTT.

This rearrangement joins TRBV6-8 to TRBJ2-5, with TRBD1 matching 11 bases. V lost 6 bases, J lost 5 bases, and 8 bases stayed unmatched. Germline V gene lookup returns CDR1 MNHGY and CDR2 SAAAGT. The CDR3 sequence is 15 residues long. Written as DNA, the CDR3 is TGTGCCAGCAGGCCCGGGACAGGGGGTGTGGAGACCCAGTACTTC. As protein: CASRPGTGGVETQYF.

CDR3 nucleotides: TGTGCCAGCTATGGATACGACAGGGAGTACTACGAGCAGTACTTC. It yields the protein CASYGYDREYYEQYF. V gene TRBV6-8 combines with J gene TRBJ2-7; TRBD1 aligns across 7 bases. This CDR3 region has 15 residues. Trimming took 8 bases from V and 3 from J; bases not matched to a gene: 13. The germline gives CDR1 MNHGY, CDR2 SAAAGT.

This sequence joins TRBV6-8 and TRBJ1-6, with D tentatively TRBD1 (5 bases). The CDR3 spans 16 residues. Germline V gene sequence: CDR1 MNHGY, CDR2 SAAAGT. V was pared by 8 bases and J by 6 bases, with 20 bases between. DNA for the CDR3: TGTGCCAGCCGGCCCGAGGGGAGTTCTCCTAATTCACCCCTCCACTTT. It translates to CASRPEGSSPNSPLHF.

This clone appeared a few times. The chain is built from TRBV19 and TRBJ1-3; possibly TRBD1 for D (6 bases). The CDR3 loop spans 16 amino acids. The germline V gene has CDR1 LNHDA and CDR2 SQIVND (reference sequence). The V end was cut by 3 bases, the J end by 4 bases, with 16 bases between. This chain's CDR3 is CASSITPRGAGNTIYF. CDR3 nucleotides: TGTGCCAGTAGTATTACCCCCAGGGGAGCCGGAAACACCATATATTTT.

J is TRBJ1-4 and V is TRBV5-1, with D hard to call. The V end was cut by 2 bases, the J end by 8 bases, with 13 bases between. CDR1 is SGHRS, CDR2 YFSETQ, per germline. The CDR3 covers 14 residues. The CDR3 loop reads CASSFTGNREKLFF. The DNA for the CDR3 is TGCGCCAGCAGCTTCACCGGGAATCGGGAAAAACTGTTTTTT.

The rearrangement links TRBV5-1 to TRBJ2-1; unclear D gene. Germline CDR1 SGHRS, CDR2 YFSETQ. This CDR3 is 14 amino acids long. V lost 3 bases and J 8 bases, leaving 15 bases between the germline ends. Here the CDR3 reads CASSSSGPVDEQFF. The DNA for the CDR3 is TGCGCCAGCAGCTCCTCCGGCCCGGTCGATGAGCAGTTCTTC.

The chain couples TRBV28 to TRBJ2-7; 9 bases map to TRBD2. CDR3 length equals 17 residues. Germline CDR1 and CDR2: MDHEN and SYDVKM. J was trimmed by 7 bases and V by 5 bases; bases with no gene match: 18. The CDR3: CASSHRALGLASGEQYV. The DNA of the CDR3 is TGTGCCAGCAGTCACCGGGCCTTAGGACTAGCGTCTGGGGAGCAGTACGTC.